The present T cell receptor beta chain was sequenced within a study of blood T cell repertoires in COVID-19. The V gene end was trimmed by 8 bases and the J gene end by 6 bases; junction bases not matched to a gene: 8. Germline V gene lookup returns CDR1 SGHVS and CDR2 FQNEAQ. The CDR3 contains 14 residues. There are a few counts of this clone. Produced via immunoSEQ multiplex PCR; TCRdb's table is partial and in-frame only. The repertoire includes 95,000 to 110,000 clones, about 90% of them detected once, and about 3.5% sits in the top ten. The sample taken for sequencing was peripheral blood. This TCR came from an older woman with acute or convalescent COVID-19. The chain has TRBV7-8 and TRBJ2-1; 9 bases align to TRBD2. CDR3: CASGSGGRANEQFF. CDR3 coding DNA: TGTGCCAGCGGTAGCGGCGGGAGGGCCAATGAGCAGTTCTTC.